These T cell receptor beta chains were read from a single sample in a study of T cells in Graves' hyperthyroidism and ophthalmopathy. Each CDR3 protein gets one entry after TCRdb re-called the multiplex PCR reads with MiXCR. The sample has 500,000 to 650,000 distinct CDR3 sequences, about 20% seen once. Sequenced material: blood. All receptors come from a middle-aged man with Graves' ophthalmopathy. Each CDR3 is given with its conserved first and last residue. Fields, in order: J gene, D gene, V gene, clone size, CDR3 DNA, CDR3 protein. D genes are given only for firm matches. Some rows have no size entry. The others give once, few or many, or a class for an expanded clone.

TRBJ2-1	NA	TRBV3-1	NA	TGTGCCAGCAGCCAAGATGGTAGTTCCTACAATGAGCAGTTCTTC	CASSQDGSSYNEQFF
TRBJ2-1	TRBD2	TRBV11-1	many	TGTGCCAGCAGCTTAGGAGCTAGCGGGAAAACATACTACAATGAGCAGTTCTTC	CASSLGASGKTYYNEQFF
TRBJ2-7	NA	TRBV28	NA	TGTGCCAGCAGCCAAAACTTGAGATACAATGAGCAGTACTTC	CASSQNLRYNEQYF
TRBJ2-1	NA	TRBV30	few	TGTGCCTGGAGCGTCGACTTCAATGAGCAGTTCTTC	CAWSVDFNEQFF
TRBJ2-3	NA	TRBV5-1	NA	TGCGCCAGCAGCTTGGGACAGGCTGCGCGCACAGATACGCAGTATTTT	CASSLGQAARTDTQYF
TRBJ1-1	TRBD1	TRBV7-9	few	TGTGCCAGCAGCTCGTCTTACAGGGGGATGAGGACTGAAGCTTTCTTT	CASSSSYRGMRTEAFF
TRBJ2-3	NA	TRBV2	many	TGTGCCAGCATTCCCGGTCTGGGTGGGCTCACAGATACGCAGTATTTT	CASIPGLGGLTDTQYF
TRBJ2-2	TRBD2	TRBV7-2	NA	TGTGCCAGCAGCTCCAGGACTAGCGGGAGAGACACCGGGGAGCTGTTTTTT	CASSSRTSGRDTGELFF
TRBJ2-7	TRBD2	TRBV4-2	few	TGTGCCAGCAGCCAAGAACCCGCCCTAGCGGGAGGGTACGAGCAGTACTTC	CASSQEPALAGGYEQYF
TRBJ2-5	NA	TRBV4-2	few	TGTGCCAGCAGCCACTCGGGTCTCAACCAAGAGACCCAGTACTTC	CASSHSGLNQETQYF
TRBJ2-3	NA	TRBV9	few	TGTGCCAGCAGCGTAGAGATGGGCGGAACGCAGTATTTT	CASSVEMGGTQYF
TRBJ2-7	TRBD2	TRBV12-3/TRBV12-4	few	TGTGCCACCAGGGAGGGAAACTCCTACGAGCAGTACTTC	CATREGNSYEQYF
TRBJ2-6	NA	TRBV28	few	TGTGCCAGCCAGAGAGCCCCCCGGGACGTCTTCTCTGGGGCCAACGTCCTGACTTTC	CASQRAPRDVFSGANVLTF
TRBJ1-1	NA	TRBV3-1	many	TGTGCCAGCAGCCAAGATGGGAGGCGGACTGAAGCTTTCTTT	CASSQDGRRTEAFF
TRBJ1-3	NA	TRBV18	few	TGTGCCAGCTCACCAGAGGCAGCCACATCTGGAAACACCATATATTTT	CASSPEAATSGNTIYF
TRBJ2-3	NA	TRBV19	few	TGTGCCAGTAGTTTCGAGGGTTCTGACTTCACGAATACGCAGTATTTT	CASSFEGSDFTNTQYF
TRBJ1-5	NA	TRBV2	NA	TGTGCCAGCAGAGAACAGAAAGGCCCCCGAATCGGCAATCAGCCCCAGCATTTT	CASREQKGPRIGNQPQHF